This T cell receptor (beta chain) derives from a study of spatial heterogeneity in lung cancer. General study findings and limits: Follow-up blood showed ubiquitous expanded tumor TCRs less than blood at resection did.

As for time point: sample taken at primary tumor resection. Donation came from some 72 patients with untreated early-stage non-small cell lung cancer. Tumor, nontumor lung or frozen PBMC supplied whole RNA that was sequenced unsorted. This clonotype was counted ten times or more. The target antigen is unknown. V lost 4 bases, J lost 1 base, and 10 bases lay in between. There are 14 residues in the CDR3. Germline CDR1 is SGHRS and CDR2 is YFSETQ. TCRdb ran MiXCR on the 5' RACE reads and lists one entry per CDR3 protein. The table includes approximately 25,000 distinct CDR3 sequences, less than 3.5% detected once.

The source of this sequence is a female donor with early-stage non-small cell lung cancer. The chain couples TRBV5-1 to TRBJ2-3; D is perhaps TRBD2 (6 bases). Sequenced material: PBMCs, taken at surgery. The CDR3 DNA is TGCGCCAGCAGCGTCCCTAGCGGCACAGATACGCAGTATTTT. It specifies CASSVPSGTDTQYF.